This TCR beta chain was recorded in a study of cytomegalovirus exposure and HLA in healthy donors. Germline values: CDR1 SGHRS, CDR2 YFSETQ. V lost 2 bases to trimming and J lost 0 bases, with 11 bases between them. CDR3 length: 15 amino acids. Assay: immunoSEQ multiplex PCR; the TCRdb copy retains only in-frame clones and omits some. The data contain approximately 280,000 clones, approximately 83% of them singletons. The V and J genes are TRBV5-1 and TRBJ1-2; perhaps TRBD1 as D (6 bases). The clonotype originates from a woman aged 18-29 years in good health and CMV-seronegative. Sequences were obtained from PBMCs. The chain's CDR3 is CASSFQGTANYGYTF. The CDR3, as DNA: TGCGCCAGCAGCTTTCAGGGGACCGCTAACTATGGCTACACCTTC.